These 15 T cell receptor beta chains were all obtained from the same sample, sequenced in a study of T cell changes during pregnancy in multiple sclerosis. Profiled with immunoSEQ multiplex PCR; TCRdb holds only in-frame clones, not every one. The data show tens of thousands of clones, with 90% seen just once and 0.5% to 0.65% held by the top ten. The specimen comprised CD4+ T cells from peripheral blood mononuclear cells, sampled in the third trimester of pregnancy. The receptors originated from a female donor in good health, enrolled as a control in a pregnancy study.

This chain connects TRBV19 to TRBJ1-1; maybe TRBD1 (5 bases). This CDR3 is built from 14 residues. Germline-derived CDR1 and CDR2 are LNHDA and SQIVND (reference sequence). Trimming cost V 10 bases and J 4 bases, with 19 bases left between them. CDR3 protein: CATHSGGASTEAFF. The CDR3 DNA follows: TGTGCCACTCATAGTGGTGGGGCTAGCACTGAAGCTTTCTTT. Drawing the rest from reference TRBV19 and TRBJ1-1, the complete variable domain is DGGITQSPKYLFRKEGQNVTLSCEQNLNHDAMYWYRQDPGQGLRLIYYSQIVNDFQKGDIAEGYSVSREKKESFPLTVTSAQKNPTAFYLCATHSGGASTEAFFGQGTRLTVV.

V gene TRBV11-2 combines with J gene TRBJ1-2; 7 bases agree with TRBD1. Per germline, CDR1 SGHAT and CDR2 FQNNGV. This CDR3 has 12 amino acids. With V trimmed by 4 bases and J by 6 bases, 2 bases remained unmatched. The CDR3 DNA reads TGTGCCAGCAGCTCGGGACAGCATGGCTACACCTTC. This translates into CASSSGQHGYTF.

The chain combines TRBV9 with TRBJ2-3; 9 bases are a match to TRBD1. This CDR3 contains 16 residues. Germline assignment: CDR1 SGDLS and CDR2 YYNGEE. The V and J ends lost 4 bases and 3 bases, in that order; junction bases with no gene match: 9. The CDR3 coding sequence is TGTGCCAGCAGCCCCAGACAGGGGGTAAGAACAGATACGCAGTATTTT. It yields the protein CASSPRQGVRTDTQYF.

The rearrangement links TRBV6-5 to TRBJ1-3; D might be TRBD1 (6 bases). The V gene's germline CDR1 is MNHEY and CDR2 SVGAGI. Trimming took 0 bases from V and 0 from J, leaving 9 bases between them. The CDR3 contains 16 residues. CDR3 sequence reads: CASSYSGGASGNTIYF. DNA of the CDR3: TGTGCCAGCAGTTACTCTGGGGGGGCCTCTGGAAACACCATATATTTT.

The chain combines TRBV1 with TRBJ2-5; the table's D call, TRBD2, was not checked against the DNA. TRBV1 is assigned pseudogene status. This CDR3 region has 16 residues. The CDR3 DNA is TGCACCAGCAGCCAAGGTCTAGCGGGGGCTAAAGAGACCCAGTACTTC. It encodes CTSSQGLAGAKETQYF.

The rearrangement uses TRBV10-2 and TRBJ2-6; 7 bases align to TRBD2. Germline CDR1 and CDR2: WSHSY and SAAADI. The CDR3 loop spans 18 amino acids. The junction had 12 bases not matched to a gene; V was cut back by 4 bases and J by 3 bases. In DNA form, the CDR3 reads TGCGCCAGCAGTGGAGGGCGGGGGTTTCAAGGTGGGGCCAACGTCCTGACTTTC. Translated: CASSGGRGFQGGANVLTF.

CDR3 sequence reads: CASSREVAPNEQFF. The CDR3 DNA reads TGTGCCAGCAGCCGGGAGGTCGCCCCCAATGAGCAGTTCTTC. The rearrangement uses TRBV7-2 and TRBJ2-1; 7 nucleotides match TRBD2. The germline V gene has CDR1 SGHTA and CDR2 FQGNSA. Losses at the gene ends were 5 bases for V and 6 bases for J; bases not matched to a gene: 7. The CDR3 has 14 amino acids.

The chain combines TRBV5-6 with TRBJ1-2, with D possibly TRBD1 on 5 matching bases. The length of the CDR3 is 14 residues. Germline CDR1 SGHDT, CDR2 YYEEEE. The V and J ends lost 4 bases and 8 bases respectively, with 18 bases between them. The CDR3 loop is CASSHQGGAGGYTF. The CDR3 DNA sequence: TGTGCCAGCAGCCATCAAGGCGGGGCGGGGGGCTACACCTTC.

V usage is TRBV25-1 and J usage is TRBJ1-1; the D gene is possibly TRBD1 (5 bases). The germline V gene encodes CDR1 MGHDK and CDR2 SYGVNS. The CDR3 has 16 residues. V was pared by 4 bases and J by 0 bases, with 15 bases between. Here the CDR3 reads CASSGPGVWMNTEAFF. The CDR3 nucleotides read TGTGCCAGCAGTGGCCCGGGGGTCTGGATGAACACTGAAGCTTTCTTT.

V is TRBV6-5 and J is TRBJ2-7, with 9 bases fitting TRBD1. The CDR3 is made up of 14 amino acids. J gave up 6 bases and V 6 bases, and 9 bases lay outside the gene matches. Germline lookup yields CDR1 MNHEY and CDR2 SVGAGI. The CDR3 nucleotides are TGTGCCAGCAGCCGGACGACAGGGGGAGGCGAGCAGTACTTC. Residues: CASSRTTGGGEQYF.

The chain combines TRBV19 with TRBJ2-7; 7 nucleotides line up with TRBD2. The CDR3 runs 15 residues. CDR1 is LNHDA, CDR2 SQIVND, per germline (reference sequence). Trimming removed 4 bases from V and 6 bases from J; junction bases left unmatched: 12. The CDR3 sequence is CASSRGEGPVSEQYF. CDR3 nucleotide sequence: TGTGCCAGTAGTAGGGGGGAGGGTCCGGTCTCCGAGCAGTACTTC. Full variable domain (missing parts from reference TRBV19 and TRBJ2-7): DGGITQSPKYLFRKEGQNVTLSCEQNLNHDAMYWYRQDPGQGLRLIYYSQIVNDFQKGDIAEGYSVSREKKESFPLTVTSAQKNPTAFYLCASSRGEGPVSEQYFGPGTRLTVT.

This rearrangement joins TRBV11-3 to TRBJ2-7; TRBD1 agrees at 8 bases. J lost 0 bases, V lost 5 bases, and 3 bases had no gene match. Germline CDR1 SGHNT, CDR2 YENEEA. The CDR3 has 14 residues. The CDR3 DNA sequence: TGTGCCAGCAGCGTGGACAGGGCCTCCTACGAGCAGTACTTC. Its protein product is CASSVDRASYEQYF.

The chain links TRBV4-3 to TRBJ2-1; 11 nucleotides agree with TRBD2. The CDR3 has 16 amino acids. The germline CDR1 and CDR2 sequences are LGHNA and YSLEER. Losses at the gene ends were 6 bases for V and 10 bases for J; bases not matched to a gene: 14. This chain's CDR3 is CASSLEGLAVQSEQFF. DNA of the CDR3: TGCGCCAGCAGTTTGGAGGGACTAGCGGTACAATCGGAGCAGTTCTTC.

J is TRBJ1-1 and V is TRBV6-1, with D tentatively TRBD1 (5 bases). CDR1 MNHNS and CDR2 SASEGT come from the germline V gene. CDR3 size: 16 residues. The ends were cut back, 4 bases at V and 4 bases at J, with 19 bases in the middle. The chain's CDR3 is CASSVGTLMGGTEAFF. Here the CDR3 DNA reads TGTGCCAGCAGTGTGGGCACTCTGATGGGGGGCACTGAAGCTTTCTTT.

The chain uses TRBV7-9 and TRBJ2-3, with a tentative D call TRBD2 (5 bases). V gave up 4 bases and J gave up 0 bases, with 17 bases separating them. This CDR3 is built from 17 residues. CDR1 is SEHNR and CDR2 is FQNEAQ in the germline V gene (reference sequence). Written as DNA, the CDR3 is TGTGCCAGCAGCTCCCCCACTGGAGGTTCTAGCACAGATACGCAGTATTTT. Its protein product is CASSSPTGGSSTDTQYF.